This T cell receptor (beta chain) was observed in a study of shared clonotypes between healthy human individuals. Study background: Per-donor plates numbered three CD4 naive, three CD4 memory, two CD8 naive and one CD8 memory.

The protocol was immunoSEQ multiplex PCR, while the TCRdb copy is restricted to in-frame clones and leaves out a portion. The data hold under 2,500,000 clones, with nearly 97% observed a single time. General study results and limits: What limited the represented genetic and exposure-history diversity was the small number of donors. Researchers sampled blood only, noting tissue repertoires likely differ.

Trimming removed 0 bases from V and 0 bases from J, with 12 bases in between. CDR3 length equals 17 residues. Germline CDR1 and CDR2: MRHNA and SNTAGT. A remark on this clone: Its specificity is not known.

This clonotype originated in a man aged 18 to 30 in good health. The specimen was naive CD4+ T cells sorted from blood. The subset here: CD45RA+ positively selected. V is TRBV6-4 and J is TRBJ1-3; D call uncertain. CDR3 bases: TGTGCCAGCAGTGACTCGGGCAGATTTTACTCTGGAAACACCATATATTTT. The encoded protein is CASSDSGRFYSGNTIYF.